The T cell receptor beta chain under discussion was sequenced for a study of CD8 T cells in Susac syndrome (dated 2019 in TCRdb). With respect to the entire study: Among the Susac syndrome patients who were sequenced, clinically active disease was present in about 6 and clinical remission was observed in eight or nine. Susac syndrome patients were therapy-naive, on corticosteroids (some also receiving IVIg), or on IVIg alone at blood withdrawal. Whether CD8+ T cell activation and differentiation in Susac syndrome was antigen driven was tested using repertoire sequencing. The study compared CD8+ T cell repertoire clonality among 12 healthy donors, approximately 14 Susac syndrome patients and roughly 16 multiple sclerosis patients.

The full study reports these points: The number of individuals in the TCR sequencing and HLA analysis was recognized as being relatively small. Clonal expansion was seen in Susac syndrome CD8+ repertoires, peaking in CD8+ TEMRA cells and being greater in clinically active patients than in remitting ones. In the total CD8+ and CD8+ TEMRA repertoires, sixteen and five Susac-specific public clones, respectively, were identified.

Remarks on this clonotype: There is no known antigen for this receptor. It has no much larger one-base neighbor in the sample; base qualities were not kept.

CDR1 and CDR2 are drawn from the germline V gene (reference sequence): LNHNV, YYDKDF. A distance of 11 bases separates the germline ends of V and J, which lose 1 base and 0 bases respectively. Inclusive of the bounding cysteine and phenylalanine, the CDR3 is 16 residues long. Only the CDR3 part of the read is kept: 48 bases, read in frame from the first base. RNA was extracted using the RNeasy kit, and roughly 0.45 to 1 ug of the RNA was reverse transcribed with random hexamers. The immunoSEQ multiplex PCR assay, which covers 54 Vbeta and 13 Jbeta segments, was used to amplify TCR beta CDR3 regions. Bias from PCR amplification was corrected by using a synthetic template baseline for primer optimization and for computational correction. Regarding the original processing steps: Only productive sequences were kept, with reads annotated to V, D and J genes according to IMGT and analyzed in immunoSEQ Analyzer. Clonality was calculated as one minus the Shannon entropy normalized by log2 of the number of productive unique sequences. For each patient and control, public and private clones were evaluated among the 100 most prevalent clones. Susac-specific clones were defined as absent from healthy and MS cohorts, 1052 published viral clones and other ImmuneACCESS disease sequences. TCRdb trimmed the raw reads at Q25, called clones with MiXCR and kept productive beta chains. Each record represents a unique CDR3 protein, reported with the most common genes and DNA among its rows. The V and J calls and clone size are TCRdb's, not the authors'. Across this sample there are about 120,000 distinct CDR3 sequences, with about 95% seen only once. The leading ten clones occupy approximately 0.2% of the sample.

High-throughput TCR beta sequencing profiled peripheral blood CD8+ and CD4+ T cells from healthy donors, Susac syndrome patients and multiple sclerosis patients. Susac syndrome patients met recently defined diagnostic criteria for definite or probable disease. Bulk CD8+ and CD4+ T cells were purified magnetically by negative isolation, whereas CD8+ TEMRA cells were enriched by FACS. Blood was collected in EDTA tubes and processed within 24 hours, with PBMCs isolated through density gradient centrifugation. PBMCs intended for TCR sequencing were cryopreserved in liquid nitrogen and were subsequently thawed in a 37 degrees C water bath. Purity of sorted or isolated CD4+, CD8+ and CD8+ TEMRA cells was at least 90%.

This chain joins TRBV15 to TRBJ2-3, with the D call tentatively TRBD1 or TRBD2, each fitting 5 bases. The TCR comes from a human donor with Susac syndrome. Sequencing was performed on CD8+ T cells from PBMCs. CDR3 loop: CATSRGKGTSTDTQYF. The nucleotide sequence reads TGTGCCACCAGCAGAGGAAAGGGGACCAGCACAGATACGCAGTATTTT. Supplemented by the reference TRBV15 and TRBJ2-3 proteins around the CDR3, the complete variable domain is DAMVIQNPRYQVTQFGKPVTLSCSQTLNHNVMYWYQQKSSQAPKLLFHYYDKDFNNEADTPDNFQSRRPNTSFCFLDIRSPGLGDTAMYLCATSRGKGTSTDTQYFGPGTRLTVL.